The 30 T cell receptor beta chains listed next were all sequenced from one sample in a study of blood T cell repertoires in COVID-19. TCRdb keeps only in-frame clones here, not all; method: immunoSEQ multiplex PCR. The sample contains over 400,000 clones, 80% to 90% of which appear only once. The sequencing input was PBMCs or T cells enriched from blood (not recorded which). The receptor set was obtained from a woman between 55 and 75 years old who had recovered from COVID-19.

Ten or more counts support this clone. This chain links TRBV19 with TRBJ2-5, with D perhaps matching TRBD1 (6 bases). The CDR3 covers 13 residues. Trimming cost V 4 bases and J 5 bases, with 11 bases left between them. Germline V gene lookup returns CDR1 LNHDA and CDR2 SQIVND (reference sequence). CDR3 sequence: CASSTQGAETQYF. CDR3 nucleotides: TGTGCCAGTAGTACACAGGGTGCGGAGACCCAGTACTTC.

Many counts were recorded for this clone. V and J are TRBV5-1 and TRBJ1-1, with 7 bases matching TRBD1. V was clipped by 3 bases and J by 1 base; unmatched bases: 3. CDR3 length: 14 residues. Germline V gene lookup returns CDR1 SGHRS and CDR2 YFSETQ. CDR3 residues: CASSSQGPNTEAFF. CDR3 bases: TGCGCCAGCAGCTCACAGGGGCCGAACACTGAAGCTTTCTTT.

This chain links TRBV12-5 with TRBJ1-5; D may be TRBD1 (5 bases). CDR3 size: 17 residues. V lost 0 bases and J 2 bases, leaving 14 bases between the germline ends. Germline V gene lookup returns CDR1 LGHNT and CDR2 FRNRAP. CDR3 DNA sequence: TGTGCTAGTGGTTTGGTACTATTGGGGGGTGGCAATCAGCCCCAGCATTTT. Its protein is CASGLVLLGGGNQPQHF. Using reference TRBV12-5 and TRBJ1-5 for the parts outside the CDR3, the full variable domain is DARVTQTPRHKVTEMGQEVTMRCQPILGHNTVFWYRQTMMQGLELLAYFRNRAPLDDSGMPKDRFSAEMPDATLATLKIQPSEPRDSAVYFCASGLVLLGGGNQPQHFGDGTRLSIL.

This chain uses TRBV9 with TRBJ2-3; 7 positions agree with TRBD2. The CDR3 totals 16 residues. V dropped 3 bases and J dropped 0; count of bases not matched to a gene: 7. Germline V gene sequence: CDR1 SGDLS, CDR2 YYNGEE. The CDR3 loop is CASSAFSGLSTDTQYF. The CDR3 bases are TGTGCCAGCAGCGCGTTTAGCGGGCTAAGCACAGATACGCAGTATTTT.

The chain carries TRBV27 and TRBJ1-4; TRBD1 matches 10 bases. Germline loops: CDR1 MNHEY, CDR2 SMNVEV (reference sequence). The J segment lost 6 bases and the V segment lost 11 bases, leaving 12 bases of the junction unmatched. The CDR3 has 15 amino acids. The CDR3: CAASQTGTGDEKLFF. The CDR3 DNA follows: TGTGCCGCTAGCCAGACGGGGACAGGGGATGAAAAACTGTTTTTT.

CDR3 bases: TGTGCTAGTGGTTTGGGGACTAGCGGCACAGATACGCAGTATTTT. It yields the protein CASGLGTSGTDTQYF. The J gene is TRBJ2-3, the V gene TRBV12-5; TRBD2 aligns across 9 bases. The trim removed 1 base at V and 1 base at J, leaving 0 bases unmatched. The CDR3 is 15 amino acids. Germline V gene data show CDR1 as LGHNT and CDR2 as FRNRAP.

The chain joins TRBV24-1 to TRBJ2-1; D not certain. Per the germline V gene, CDR1 is KGHDR and CDR2 is SFDVKD. This CDR3 is built from 16 residues. V lost 3 bases to trimming and J lost 0 bases, with 11 bases between them. CDR3 region: CATSDNPAVSYNEQFF. Written as DNA, the CDR3 is TGTGCCACCAGTGATAATCCTGCAGTCTCCTACAATGAGCAGTTCTTC.

The CDR3 DNA reads as TGTGCCAGCAGTTACATTGGGGGGGCTGGCTACACCTTC. Translated, it gives CASSYIGGAGYTF. V is TRBV6-5 and J is TRBJ1-2; D may be TRBD1 (6 bases). The CDR3 loop spans 13 amino acids. The V end lost 2 bases, the J end lost 7 bases, and 11 bases lay between the germline ends. The germline gives CDR1 MNHEY, CDR2 SVGAGI.

This clone has more than one count but fewer than ten. The chain joins TRBV6-6 to TRBJ1-6, with D possibly matching TRBD1 (6 bases). Germline-derived CDR1 and CDR2 are MNHNY and SVGAGI (reference sequence). V gave up 5 bases and J gave up 0 bases, with 23 bases separating them. The CDR3 is made up of 20 amino acids. The CDR3 DNA sequence: TGTGCCAGCAGTCGTCTCGGCCCCGGGCAGGGGTTCTCCTATAATTCACCCCTCCACTTT. Translating gives CASSRLGPGQGFSYNSPLHF.

The V call is TRBV19, the J call TRBJ1-1; a weak D match, TRBD1 (5 bases). The V end was cut by 2 bases, the J end by 1 base, with 11 bases between. This CDR3 contains 15 residues. The germline CDR1 and CDR2 sequences are LNHDA and SQIVND (reference sequence). Here the CDR3 reads CASSISARANTEAFF. For the CDR3, the DNA is TGTGCCAGTAGTATATCGGCCAGGGCGAACACTGAAGCTTTCTTT. The entire variable domain, with the rest obtained from reference TRBV19 and TRBJ1-1, is as follows: DGGITQSPKYLFRKEGQNVTLSCEQNLNHDAMYWYRQDPGQGLRLIYYSQIVNDFQKGDIAEGYSVSREKKESFPLTVTSAQKNPTAFYLCASSISARANTEAFFGQGTRLTVV.

This clone was observed once. The chain carries TRBV7-2 and TRBJ2-5, with TRBD2 matching 10 bases. After removal of 5 bases from V and 2 bases from J, the junction contained 8 bases not matched to a gene. The CDR3 has 16 residues. Germline CDR1 reads SGHTA; CDR2 reads FQGNSA. CDR3 DNA sequence: TGTGCCAGCAGCCCGGTGGTAGCGGGGGGACAAGAGACCCAGTACTTC. It encodes CASSPVVAGGQETQYF.

The chain carries TRBV4-1 and TRBJ2-5, with 9 positions matching TRBD1. CDR1 is MGHRA, CDR2 YSYEKL, per germline. This CDR3 contains 19 residues. Trimming at V came to 2 bases and at J to 0 bases, leaving 13 bases not matched to a gene. CDR3 nucleotides: TGCGCCAGCAGCCAAAACTACAGGGGGCATAAAGGAGACCAAGAGACCCAGTACTTC. It yields the protein CASSQNYRGHKGDQETQYF.

This clone was detected only a few times. V gene TRBV11-3 combines with J gene TRBJ2-2; maybe TRBD1 (6 bases). The CDR3 is made up of 15 amino acids. The ends were cut back, 5 bases at V and 6 bases at J, with 16 bases in the middle. Germline V lookup: CDR1 SGHNT, CDR2 YENEEA. Written as DNA, the CDR3 is TGTGCCAGCAGCAGAAGGACAGTCGGCCCCGGGGAGCTGTTTTTT. Translation: CASSRRTVGPGELFF.

The chain carries TRBV11-2 and TRBJ2-7, with TRBD2 matching 7 bases. Germline lookup yields CDR1 SGHAT and CDR2 FQNNGV. The CDR3 spans 15 residues. J was trimmed by 0 bases and V by 5 bases; bases with no gene match: 7. CDR3: CASSLSRGSSYEQYV. In nucleotides, the CDR3 is TGTGCCAGCAGCCTATCTCGCGGGAGCTCCTACGAGCAGTACGTC.

The V gene is TRBV5-6, the J gene TRBJ2-2; D unresolved. The germline V gene encodes CDR1 SGHDT and CDR2 YYEEEE. V was shortened by 2 bases and J by 2 bases, with 13 bases between the two germline ends. The CDR3 is 16 amino acids. The CDR3 bases are TGTGCCAGCAGCTTACGGGTAGCCCTCAACACCGGGGAGCTGTTTTTT. As protein: CASSLRVALNTGELFF. Full variable domain (remainder filled in from reference TRBV5-6 and TRBJ2-2): DAGVTQSPTHLIKTRGQQVTLRCSPKSGHDTVSWYQQALGQGPQFIFQYYEEEERQRGNFPDRFSGHQFPNYSSELNVNALLLGDSALYLCASSLRVALNTGELFFGEGSRLTVL.

This sequence joins TRBV29-1 and TRBJ1-1; D remains unclear. The CDR3 sequence is 13 residues long. Germline CDR1 is SQVTM and CDR2 is ANQGSEA. Trimming shortened V by 2 bases and J by 0 bases, and 7 bases separated the two germline ends. CDR3 protein: CSVEYGVNTEAFF. Here the CDR3 DNA reads TGCAGCGTTGAATATGGAGTGAACACTGAAGCTTTCTTT.

This rearrangement joins TRBV19 to TRBJ1-4, with 9 bases that match TRBD1. CDR1 LNHDA and CDR2 SQIVND come from the germline V gene (reference sequence). Germline trimming cut 4 bases from V and 10 bases from J; bases unmatched to any gene: 13. This CDR3 spans 16 amino acids. In DNA, the CDR3 is TGTGCCAGTAGTACCCAAATTCCCGGGACAGGGCGAAAACTGTTTTTT. Protein: CASSTQIPGTGRKLFF.

The rearrangement uses TRBV7-2 and TRBJ1-2; the D is unclear. Germline CDR1 reads SGHTA; CDR2 reads FQGNSA. V was clipped by 6 bases and J by 2 bases, with 16 bases between them. The CDR3 contains 15 residues. CDR3 coding DNA: TGTGCCAGCAGTCCCTTGTCCGCAGCGAACTATGGCTACACCTTC. The encoded protein is CASSPLSAANYGYTF.

The V gene is TRBV15, the J gene TRBJ2-5; 9 nucleotides line up with TRBD2. Germline V CDR1 and CDR2: LNHNV, YYDKDF (reference sequence). The CDR3 consists of 18 residues. With V trimmed by 1 base and J by 2 bases, 11 bases remained unmatched. The CDR3 is CATSRGFGGSGGQETQYF. The CDR3 DNA reads TGTGCCACCAGCAGAGGGTTCGGTGGTAGCGGGGGTCAAGAGACCCAGTACTTC.

This clone turned up a few times. The V call is TRBV11-2, the J call TRBJ1-1; TRBD1 aligns across 10 bases. J gave up 5 bases and V 3 bases, and 3 bases lay outside the gene matches. The CDR3 totals 14 residues. Germline values: CDR1 SGHAT, CDR2 FQNNGV. For the CDR3, the DNA is TGTGCCAGCAGCTTCCCGGGACAGGGGACTGAAGCTTTCTTT. Protein sequence: CASSFPGQGTEAFF.

This chain joins TRBV5-1 and TRBJ2-7; 8 bases agree with TRBD2. V was clipped by 4 bases and J by 0 bases; unmatched bases: 9. CDR3 length: 16 amino acids. The V gene's germline CDR1 is SGHRS and CDR2 YFSETQ. CDR3 DNA: TGCGCCAGCAGCCCGGTCGGGGGGGCCAACTCCTACGAGCAGTACTTC. Its protein is CASSPVGGANSYEQYF.

As regards this clone: At one end the junction does not follow the germline gene, possibly because of a read error. This chain uses TRBV20-1 with TRBJ1-2, with a possible D match to TRBD1 (5 bases). Germline V gives CDR1 DFQATT, CDR2 SNEGSKA (reference sequence). This CDR3 contains 11 residues. CDR3 residues: CSARDMTAPHF. CDR3 coding DNA: TGCAGTGCTAGAGATATGACAGCACCTCACTTC.

The genes are TRBV4-2 and TRBJ1-2; TRBD1 aligns across 12 bases. The CDR3 is 19 residues long. Unmatched junction bases numbered 12, after V lost 0 bases and J lost 4 bases. Germline loops: CDR1 LGHNA, CDR2 YNFKEQ. The CDR3 spells CASSQELGTGGAVSYGYTF. The DNA of the CDR3 is TGTGCCAGCAGCCAAGAGTTGGGGACAGGGGGCGCGGTTAGCTATGGCTACACCTTC.

This clone was counted between two and nine times. This chain joins TRBV27 and TRBJ1-1; D is undetermined. CDR1 is MNHEY, CDR2 SMNVEV, per germline (reference sequence). Trimming took 3 bases from V and 4 from J, leaving 12 bases between them. This CDR3 spans 14 amino acids. CDR3 region: CASSFSGVATEAFF. CDR3 DNA sequence: TGTGCCAGCAGTTTTAGCGGGGTGGCCACTGAAGCTTTCTTT.

The chain links TRBV12-5 to TRBJ2-5; TRBD1 matches 9 bases. After removal of 1 base from V and 2 bases from J, the junction contained 5 bases not matched to a gene. Germline values: CDR1 LGHNT, CDR2 FRNRAP. This CDR3 region has 16 residues. The CDR3 loop is CASGLGVTGGQETQYF. CDR3 nucleotides: TGTGCTAGTGGTTTGGGGGTGACAGGGGGGCAAGAGACCCAGTACTTC.

The count of this clone is one. The chain recombines TRBV5-6 with TRBJ1-2, with a tentative D call TRBD1 (6 bases). The ends were cut back, 2 bases at V and 3 bases at J, with 11 bases in the middle. This CDR3 contains 14 residues. Germline CDR1 is SGHDT and CDR2 is YYEEEE. The CDR3 is CASSFFSGDYGYTF. Here the CDR3 DNA reads TGTGCCAGCAGCTTCTTTTCAGGGGACTATGGCTACACCTTC. Together with reference TRBV5-6 and TRBJ1-2, the CDR3 gives the full variable domain: DAGVTQSPTHLIKTRGQQVTLRCSPKSGHDTVSWYQQALGQGPQFIFQYYEEEERQRGNFPDRFSGHQFPNYSSELNVNALLLGDSALYLCASSFFSGDYGYTFGSGTRLTVV.

In its sample, this clone was seen once. The chain links TRBV9 to TRBJ2-1; 9 bases are shared with TRBD2. With V trimmed by 0 bases and J by 5 bases, 12 bases remained unmatched. There are 18 residues in the CDR3. From germline, CDR1 is SGDLS and CDR2 YYNGEE. The CDR3 loop is CASSVASIGASGDNEQFF. CDR3 DNA: TGTGCCAGCAGCGTAGCGTCAATTGGGGCTAGCGGGGACAATGAGCAGTTCTTC.

The chain joins TRBV5-1 to TRBJ1-2; D is ambiguous. V lost 0 bases, J lost 0 bases, and 9 bases lay in between. CDR1 and CDR2 from the germline V gene are SGHRS and YFSETQ. The CDR3 is 15 amino acids. The CDR3 loop reads CASSLAGNSNYGYTF. For the CDR3, the DNA is TGCGCCAGCAGCTTGGCGGGGAACTCTAACTATGGCTACACCTTC.

This clone has only a few counts. The chain carries TRBV5-1 and TRBJ2-3; no clear D. CDR1 is SGHRS and CDR2 is YFSETQ in the germline V gene. Trimming stripped 0 bases from V and 1 base from J, with 12 bases between. The CDR3 has 16 residues. CDR3 sequence (DNA): TGCGCCAGCAGCTTGGCCGAACTACTCGGCACAGATACGCAGTATTTT. Translated, it gives CASSLAELLGTDTQYF.

This chain connects TRBV9 to TRBJ2-5; 7 bases line up with TRBD1. Germline-derived CDR1 and CDR2 are SGDLS and YYNGEE. The CDR3 is 15 amino acids. With V trimmed by 4 bases and J by 2 bases, 8 bases remained unmatched. CDR3 in amino acids: CASSPHPTGQETQYF. The CDR3 DNA follows: TGTGCCAGCAGCCCTCACCCGACAGGGCAAGAGACCCAGTACTTC.